This is a list of T cell receptor beta chains from one sample in a study of T cell responses to AZD1222 COVID-19 vaccine. Libraries were prepared by immunoSEQ multiplex PCR; TCRdb keeps only in-frame clonotypes and omits some of them. The repertoire holds some 180,000 clones, with 80% to 95% as singletons. Sequences were derived from peripheral blood, sampled on day 0 of AZD1222 vaccination. The receptors were gathered from an adult in good health. The CDR3 runs from the conserved cysteine through the conserved F or W. Each record gives: CDR3 protein, CDR3 DNA, V gene, clone size, J gene, D gene. A D gene is named only where the DNA matches it firmly. Clone size is given for some rows only: seen once, a few or many times, or a class if the clone is expanded.

CASSSSQGGGETQYF | TGTGCCAGCAGCTCCAGTCAGGGAGGCGGAGAGACCCAGTACTTC | TRBV7-2 | - | TRBJ2-5 | -
CATSDLPGSTDTQYF | TGTGCCACCAGTGATTTGCCAGGGAGCACAGATACGCAGTATTTT | TRBV24-1 | - | TRBJ2-3 | -
CASSQVGGGNQPQHF | TGCGCCAGCAGCCAAGTGGGGGGGGGCAATCAGCCCCAGCATTTT | TRBV4-3 | - | TRBJ1-5 | -
CASSLVGSTDEAQNTEAFF | TGTGCTAGCAGCTTAGTGGGTTCCACAGACGAAGCACAGAACACTGAAGCTTTCTTT | TRBV7-7 | - | TRBJ1-1 | -
CASSYGDTSKHF | TGTGCCAGCAGCTACGGGGACACCTCGAAGCATTTT | TRBV7-9 | - | TRBJ1-5 | -
CASSKGGSSYEQYF | TGTGCCAGCAGTAAAGGCGGGAGTTCCTACGAGCAGTACTTC | TRBV2 | - | TRBJ2-7 | TRBD2
CASSAGGQTPIAKNIQYF | TGTGCCAGCAGCGCAGGCGGACAAACCCCCATAGCCAAAAACATTCAGTACTTC | TRBV7-8 | once | TRBJ2-4 | -
CASSQGQPIYEQYF | TGCGCCAGCAGCCAAGGACAGCCGATCTACGAGCAGTACTTC | TRBV4-1 | - | TRBJ2-7 | -
CASSLGDVSSGANVLTF | TGTGCCAGCAGCTTAGGGGACGTGAGCTCTGGGGCCAACGTCCTGACTTTC | TRBV7-3 | - | TRBJ2-6 | -
CASSLDGRPREQYF | TGCGCCAGCAGCTTGGATGGGAGGCCGCGCGAGCAGTACTTC | TRBV5-1 | - | TRBJ2-7 | -
CASSPAAVFKYNEQFF | TGTGCCAGCAGCCCTGCCGCCGTCTTTAAGTACAATGAGCAGTTCTTC | TRBV5-6 | once | TRBJ2-1 | -